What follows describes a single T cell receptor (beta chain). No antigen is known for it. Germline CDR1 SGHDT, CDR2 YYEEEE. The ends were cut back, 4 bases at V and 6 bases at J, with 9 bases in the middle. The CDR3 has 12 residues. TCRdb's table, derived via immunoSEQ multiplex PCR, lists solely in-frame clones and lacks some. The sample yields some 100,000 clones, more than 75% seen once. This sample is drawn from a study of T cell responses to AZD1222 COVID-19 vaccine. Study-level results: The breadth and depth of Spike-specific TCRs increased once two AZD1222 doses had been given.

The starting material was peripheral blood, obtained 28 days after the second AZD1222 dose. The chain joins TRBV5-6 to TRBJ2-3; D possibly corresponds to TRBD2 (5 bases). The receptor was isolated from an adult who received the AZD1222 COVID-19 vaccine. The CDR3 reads CASSPGSDTQYF. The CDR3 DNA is TGTGCCAGCAGCCCGGGGTCCGATACGCAGTATTTT.